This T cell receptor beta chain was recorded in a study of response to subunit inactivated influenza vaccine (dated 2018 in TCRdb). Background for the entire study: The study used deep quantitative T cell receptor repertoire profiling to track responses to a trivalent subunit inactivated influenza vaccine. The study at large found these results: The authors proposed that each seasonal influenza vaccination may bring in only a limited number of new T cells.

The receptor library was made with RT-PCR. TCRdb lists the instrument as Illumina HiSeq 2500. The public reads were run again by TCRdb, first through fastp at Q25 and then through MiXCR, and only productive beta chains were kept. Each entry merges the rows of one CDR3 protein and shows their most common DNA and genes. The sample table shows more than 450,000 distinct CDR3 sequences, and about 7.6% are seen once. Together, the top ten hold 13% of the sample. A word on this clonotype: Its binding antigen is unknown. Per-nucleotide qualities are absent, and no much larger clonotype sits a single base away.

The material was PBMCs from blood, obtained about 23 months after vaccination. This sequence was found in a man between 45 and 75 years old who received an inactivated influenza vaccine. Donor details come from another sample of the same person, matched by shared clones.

Here the CDR3 is given as CAISESVGGLSTDTQYF. The DNA sequence is as follows: TGTGCCATCAGTGAGTCCGTCGGGGGTTTAAGCACAGATACGCAGTATTTT. The rearranged segments are TRBV10-3 and TRBJ2-3; tentative D gene TRBD2, with 6 bases matching. Taken from cysteine to phenylalanine, the CDR3 has 17 residues. Of the read, only the CDR3 DNA is kept; its 51 bases are in frame from base 1. V lost 0 bases and J lost 0 bases; the stretch between them is 13 bases long. Based on the germline V gene, the CDR1 and CDR2 sequences are ENHRY and SYGVKD.